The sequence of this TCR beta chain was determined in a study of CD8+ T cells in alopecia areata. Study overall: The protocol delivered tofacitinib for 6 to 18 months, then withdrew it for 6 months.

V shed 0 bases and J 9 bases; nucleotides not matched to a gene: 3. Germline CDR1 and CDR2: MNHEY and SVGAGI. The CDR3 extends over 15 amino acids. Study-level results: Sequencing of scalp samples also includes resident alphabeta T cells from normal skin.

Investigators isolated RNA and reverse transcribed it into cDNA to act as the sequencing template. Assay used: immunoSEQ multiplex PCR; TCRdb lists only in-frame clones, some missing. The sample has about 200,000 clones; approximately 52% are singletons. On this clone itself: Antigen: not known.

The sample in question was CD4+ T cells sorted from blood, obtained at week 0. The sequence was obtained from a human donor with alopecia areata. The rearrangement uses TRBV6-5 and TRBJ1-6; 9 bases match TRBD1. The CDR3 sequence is CASSYSGTGSSPLHF. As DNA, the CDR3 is TGTGCCAGCAGTTACTCCGGGACAGGGTCTTCACCCCTCCACTTT.